This TCR beta chain was identified in a study of T cell changes during pregnancy in multiple sclerosis. This clone was seen a few times. Libraries were prepared by immunoSEQ multiplex PCR; TCRdb keeps only in-frame clonotypes and omits some of them. The sample records under 35,000 clones, around 89% being singletons. The germline gives CDR1 MGHDK, CDR2 SYGVNS. There are 12 residues in the CDR3. J gave up 10 bases and V 8 bases, and 8 bases lay outside the gene matches. The chain employs TRBV25-1 and TRBJ2-1; TRBD2 matches at 7 bases. This clonotype originated in a female donor in good health, enrolled as a control in a pregnancy study. Sequenced here: CD4+ T cells from peripheral blood mononuclear cells, sampled in the third trimester of pregnancy. This CDR3 is CASGGGGREQFF. DNA of the CDR3: TGTGCCAGCGGGGGGGGAGGGAGGGAGCAGTTCTTC.